Below, 25 T cell receptor beta chains from the same sample are listed, as sequenced in a study of a mutant IDH1 vaccine in newly diagnosed glioma. These receptors' antigens are unknown. The time point denotes: week 47, end of study. A 20-mer mutant IDH1 peptide at 300 ug was injected subcutaneously with topical imiquimod. Some clones are missing from TCRdb's copy, which holds only in-frame ones; the method was immunoSEQ multiplex PCR. The profile shows 30,000 or so clones, roughly 90% of them singletons. The sequencing used PBMCs, collected from a glioma patient whose treatment included an IDH1 peptide vaccine. The origin of the receptors is a man aged 40-55 years with glioma.

This chain uses TRBV28 with TRBJ2-7, with 8 bases matching TRBD1. With 3 bases clipped from V and 4 bases from J, the junction kept 5 bases outside the gene matches. CDR1 and CDR2 (germline): MDHEN, SYDVKM. The CDR3 consists of 14 residues. The CDR3 nucleotides read TGTGCCAGCAGTTTTACCAGGGGGCGGTACGAGCAGTACTTC. The encoded protein is CASSFTRGRYEQYF.

The CDR3 protein is CASSYSTANTEAFF. The CDR3 coding sequence is TGTGCCAGCAGTTACTCGACAGCTAACACTGAAGCTTTCTTT. The chain recombines TRBV6-5 with TRBJ1-1, with a possible D match to TRBD1 (5 bases). Between the trimmed V and J ends, which lost 0 bases and 2 bases, there was a span of 7 bases. The CDR3 has 14 amino acids. CDR1 and CDR2 from the germline V gene are MNHEY and SVGAGI.

The genes are TRBV10-3 and TRBJ1-5; D is perhaps TRBD1 (5 bases). V dropped 8 bases and J dropped 3 bases, with 14 bases sitting between them. This CDR3 has 14 amino acids. Germline V lookup: CDR1 ENHRY, CDR2 SYGVKD. In nucleotides, the CDR3 is TGTGCCATCGGGGCAGAGGGAAACAATCAGCCCCAGCATTTT. Protein product: CAIGAEGNNQPQHF.

This clone was detected only once. J is TRBJ2-7 and V is TRBV7-2, with D possibly matching TRBD1 (5 bases). CDR3 length: 13 residues. V gave up 6 bases and J gave up 6 bases, with 15 bases separating them. Germline V gene sequence: CDR1 SGHTA, CDR2 FQGNSA. The CDR3 is CASSRTTSGEQYF. The CDR3 DNA follows: TGTGCCAGCAGTCGGACAACGTCCGGCGAGCAGTACTTC. The whole variable domain, filled in from reference TRBV7-2 and TRBJ2-7, reads GAGVSQSPSNKVTEKGKDVELRCDPISGHTALYWYRQSLGQGLEFLIYFQGNSAPDKSGLPSDRFSAERTGGSVSTLTIQRTQQEDSAVYLCASSRTTSGEQYFGPGTRLTVT.

The rearrangement joins TRBV7-9 to TRBJ2-5; 9 positions match TRBD2. Germline CDR1 reads SEHNR; CDR2 reads FQNEAQ (reference sequence). This CDR3 spans 16 amino acids. Trimming removed 6 bases from V and 2 bases from J; junction bases left unmatched: 10. For the CDR3, the DNA is TGTGCCAGCAGTTTCTCCCGGCTAGCGGGACAAGAGACCCAGTACTTC. Its protein product is CASSFSRLAGQETQYF.

V is TRBV5-5 and J is TRBJ2-5; the D is unclear. Trimming cost V 1 base and J 6 bases, with 7 bases left between them. This CDR3 region has 12 residues. Germline V CDR1 and CDR2: SGHKS, YYEKEE (reference sequence). CDR3 residues: CASSLLGQTQYF. In DNA, the CDR3 is TGTGCCAGCAGCTTGTTAGGCCAGACCCAGTACTTC.

This chain joins TRBV7-2 and TRBJ1-2; no clear D gene. The germline gives CDR1 SGHTA, CDR2 FQGNSA. The CDR3 consists of 12 residues. Trimming removed 5 bases at V and 8 bases at J, with 12 bases between. CDR3 protein: CASSVSQSGYTF. The CDR3 DNA sequence: TGTGCCAGCAGCGTCTCCCAGAGCGGCTACACCTTC. The full variable domain, in which reference TRBV7-2 and TRBJ1-2 provide the parts outside the CDR3, is GAGVSQSPSNKVTEKGKDVELRCDPISGHTALYWYRQSLGQGLEFLIYFQGNSAPDKSGLPSDRFSAERTGGSVSTLTIQRTQQEDSAVYLCASSVSQSGYTFGSGTRLTVV.

This clone occurred once. The gene calls are TRBV6-5 and TRBJ1-1; D is possibly TRBD1 (5 bases). Germline-derived CDR1 and CDR2 are MNHEY and SVGAGI. V was cut by 6 bases and J by 3 bases, with 11 bases left in between. The CDR3 loop spans 13 amino acids. The CDR3 region is CASSRGEDTEAFF. Here the CDR3 DNA reads TGTGCCAGCAGCCGGGGGGAGGACACTGAAGCTTTCTTT.

This clone was observed once. The rearrangement uses TRBV21-1 and TRBJ1-1; TRBD1 is taken as the D call from the table, unchecked against the DNA. TRBV21-1 is described as a pseudogene. This CDR3 comprises 15 residues. The CDR3 DNA sequence: TGTGCCAGCAGCTTCCCGGGACAGGGAGACACTGAAGCTTTCTTT. It yields the protein CASSFPGQGDTEAFF.

The J gene is TRBJ1-4, the V gene TRBV4-1; D possibly corresponds to TRBD1 (6 bases). CDR1 and CDR2 (germline): MGHRA, YSYEKL. The CDR3 sequence is 16 residues long. Trimming cost V 2 bases and J 7 bases, with 17 bases left between them. CDR3 nucleotides: TGCGCCAGCAGCCAAAAAAGGGGTAGGGGGGGTGAAAAACTGTTTTTT. Translated: CASSQKRGRGGEKLFF.

This chain connects TRBV5-1 to TRBJ2-3; the match to TRBD1 covers 10 bases. Germline V CDR1 and CDR2: SGHRS, YFSETQ. The CDR3 runs 15 residues. V lost 2 bases to trimming and J lost 4 bases; unmatched junction nucleotides: 4. The CDR3 region is CASSFGQGGPDTQYF. The DNA for the CDR3 is TGCGCCAGCAGCTTTGGACAGGGGGGACCAGATACGCAGTATTTT.

The rearrangement links TRBV29-1 to TRBJ2-3; the D gene is possibly TRBD2 (6 bases). The CDR3 runs to 12 residues. Germline V gene data show CDR1 as SQVTM and CDR2 as ANQGSEA. V shed 2 bases and J shed 6 bases, with 9 bases lying between them. Here the CDR3 reads CSVERGLDTQYF. The CDR3 DNA is TGCAGCGTTGAACGGGGGTTGGATACGCAGTATTTT.

This chain connects TRBV11-3 to TRBJ1-2; TRBD1 matches 8 bases. V was pared by 4 bases and J by 13 bases, with 8 bases of the junction left unmatched. CDR1 and CDR2 from the germline V gene are SGHNT and YENEEA. The CDR3 is 12 residues long. CDR3 nucleotides: TGTGCCAGCAGCTCAGGACAGGGTAGGGCCACCTTC. Protein product: CASSSGQGRATF.

J is TRBJ2-7 and V is TRBV27; the D gene is possibly TRBD2 (5 bases). V lost 6 bases to trimming and J lost 6 bases, with 18 bases between them. Germline V gene sequence: CDR1 MNHEY, CDR2 SMNVEV (reference sequence). CDR3 length equals 14 residues. The CDR3 protein is CASSLDLEAREQYF. The CDR3 DNA follows: TGTGCCAGCAGCTTGGACTTGGAGGCTCGCGAGCAGTACTTC.

V gene TRBV18 combines with J gene TRBJ1-1; 9 bases map to TRBD1. In germline, CDR1 is KGHSH, CDR2 LQKENI. The CDR3 contains 13 residues. V gave up 6 bases and J gave up 6 bases; unmatched junction bases: 5. As DNA, the CDR3 is TGTGCCAGCTCGCCGGGACAGGGCCCTGAAGCTTTCTTT. Translating it yields CASSPGQGPEAFF.

V gene TRBV10-3 combines with J gene TRBJ1-1, with 7 positions matching TRBD1. In germline, CDR1 is ENHRY, CDR2 SYGVKD. The CDR3 covers 13 residues. The ends lost 6 bases at V and 12 bases at J; junction bases unmatched: 13. CDR3 DNA: TGTGCCATCAGAAAACAGGGGAGCGCAATAACTTTCTTT. Translating it yields CAIRKQGSAITFF.

The chain carries TRBV7-2 and TRBJ1-2; the match to TRBD1 covers 9 bases. The junction had 7 bases not matched to a gene; V was cut back by 1 base and J by 4 bases. CDR3 length: 16 amino acids. The germline CDR1 and CDR2 sequences are SGHTA and FQGNSA. In nucleotides, the CDR3 is TGTGCCAGCAGCTTAGAGGGGGACAGGGCCTTCTATGGCTACACCTTC. Its translation is CASSLEGDRAFYGYTF.

The chain employs TRBV19 and TRBJ2-4; 8 nucleotides line up with TRBD1. CDR1 and CDR2 (germline): LNHDA, SQIVND (reference sequence). This CDR3 contains 15 residues. V was clipped by 4 bases and J by 3 bases; unmatched bases: 5. For the CDR3, the DNA is TGTGCCAGTAGTACGATTGACAGGGGCAAAAACATTCAGTACTTC. This codes for CASSTIDRGKNIQYF.

CDR3 sequence: CASSFSDRGTDTQYF. CDR3 DNA sequence: TGTGCCAGCAGCTTCTCGGACAGGGGCACAGATACGCAGTATTTT. This rearrangement joins TRBV11-2 to TRBJ2-3; 8 bases map to TRBD1. The CDR3 consists of 15 residues. Germline-derived CDR1 and CDR2 are SGHAT and FQNNGV. The junction had 3 bases not matched to a gene; V was cut back by 3 bases and J by 1 base.

V and J are TRBV4-1 and TRBJ2-1; D remains unclear. Germline loops: CDR1 MGHRA, CDR2 YSYEKL. The germline V and J ends were trimmed by 2 bases and 0 bases, with 23 bases remaining between them. This CDR3 has 20 amino acids. The CDR3 DNA reads as TGCGCCAGCAGCCAAACTACCCCGGGCCTTAGCCCTAACTCCTACAATGAGCAGTTCTTC. It encodes CASSQTTPGLSPNSYNEQFF.

The chain couples TRBV7-6 to TRBJ2-1; 10 nucleotides agree with TRBD2. The V gene's germline CDR1 is SGHVS and CDR2 FNYEAQ. V lost 4 bases, J lost 5 bases, and 8 bases stayed unmatched. The CDR3 loop spans 16 amino acids. The CDR3 here is CASSYQAGTSDNEQFF. The DNA for the CDR3 is TGTGCCAGCAGCTACCAAGCCGGGACTAGCGACAATGAGCAGTTCTTC.

The chain uses TRBV11-3 and TRBJ1-1, with no clear D. CDR1 is SGHNT, CDR2 YENEEA, per germline. Trimming cost V 5 bases and J 3 bases, with 13 bases left between them. This CDR3 is 14 amino acids long. CDR3 region: CASSRQSGDTEAFF. The CDR3 nucleotides are TGTGCCAGCAGCCGCCAAAGTGGAGACACTGAAGCTTTCTTT.

This clone turned up a few times. CDR3 nucleotide sequence: TGTGCCAGCAGTGACTCCGGGGGGAGTCGGGGCGATGAGCAGTTCTTC. Its protein is CASSDSGGSRGDEQFF. The chain is built from TRBV6-4 and TRBJ2-1, with 7 bases matching TRBD2. The length of the CDR3 is 16 residues. Germline V gene sequence: CDR1 MRHNA, CDR2 SNTAGT. The junction had 10 bases not matched to a gene; V was cut back by 0 bases and J by 8 bases.

The chain carries TRBV7-9 and TRBJ2-7, with D possibly being TRBD1 or TRBD2 (5 bases each). Germline V gives CDR1 SEHNR, CDR2 FQNEAQ (reference sequence). V was pared by 2 bases and J by 0 bases, with 20 bases between. The CDR3 contains 18 residues. The CDR3 here is CASSLIPRDLMGSYEQYF. CDR3 coding DNA: TGTGCCAGCAGCTTAATCCCCCGGGACCTAATGGGCTCCTACGAGCAGTACTTC.

The chain has TRBV19 and TRBJ2-2; 7 bases are shared with TRBD1. Germline V gives CDR1 LNHDA, CDR2 SQIVND (reference sequence). The CDR3 runs 19 residues. V shed 7 bases and J 0 bases; nucleotides not matched to a gene: 17. Here the CDR3 reads CASTRSRTGLLTNTGELFF. For the CDR3, the DNA is TGTGCCAGTACCCGATCTAGGACAGGCCTACTTACGAACACCGGGGAGCTGTTTTTT. Based on the CDR3 plus reference TRBV19 and TRBJ2-2, the full variable domain is DGGITQSPKYLFRKEGQNVTLSCEQNLNHDAMYWYRQDPGQGLRLIYYSQIVNDFQKGDIAEGYSVSREKKESFPLTVTSAQKNPTAFYLCASTRSRTGLLTNTGELFFGEGSRLTVL.